One sample yielded the 13 T cell receptor beta chains listed below, sequenced in a study of response to subunit inactivated influenza vaccine. MiXCR, applied by TCRdb to the RT-PCR reads, yields one record per CDR3 protein. Among around 200,000 distinct CDR3 sequences listed, roughly an eighth were seen once. Sequenced material: CD8+ T cells sorted from PBMCs, taken roughly 5 days after vaccination. Source of these receptors: a man aged 45-60 years who received an inactivated influenza vaccine.

In this sample, this clonotype turned up many times. The CDR3 reads CASSPVAYEQYF. CDR3 in DNA: TGCGCCAGCAGTCCAGTGGCTTACGAGCAGTACTTC. The gene calls are TRBV5-1 and TRBJ2-7; D ambiguous. CDR3 length: 12 amino acids. Trimming took 5 bases from V and 4 from J, leaving 10 bases between them. Germline-derived CDR1 and CDR2 are SGHRS and YFSETQ.

CDR3 coding DNA: TGCGCCAGCAGCCAAGAGACAGGAGAACCTACCTACGAGCAGTACTTC. The encoded protein is CASSQETGEPTYEQYF. The chain employs TRBV4-1 and TRBJ2-7, with TRBD1 as a possible D gene (6 bases). V was cut by 0 bases and J by 2 bases, with 14 bases left in between. The CDR3 sequence is 16 residues long. CDR1 is MGHRA and CDR2 is YSYEKL in the germline V gene.

This clonotype appeared a few times. The genes are TRBV7-8 and TRBJ2-2; D is undetermined. CDR3 length: 13 residues. The germline CDR1 and CDR2 sequences are SGHVS and FQNEAQ. Deletions cut 4 bases from V and 4 bases from J, with 7 bases between. DNA of the CDR3: TGTGCCAGCAGCTCACGGCGCACCGGGGAGCTGTTTTTT. It yields the protein CASSSRRTGELFF.

This clonotype was seen repeatedly, ten times or more. The CDR3 region is CASSFSVSGLTDTQYF. DNA of the CDR3: TGTGCCAGCAGTTTTTCCGTATCAGGGTTGACAGATACGCAGTATTTT. The chain couples TRBV28 to TRBJ2-3; D is possibly TRBD1 (5 bases). The CDR3 is 16 amino acids. Germline V gene data show CDR1 as MDHEN and CDR2 as SYDVKM. V gave up 3 bases and J gave up 3 bases, with 16 bases separating them.

This clonotype was seen a few times. The chain is built from TRBV12-3 or TRBV12-4 and TRBJ2-7, with 10 bases fitting TRBD1. The CDR3 runs 16 residues. The ends lost 3 bases at V and 5 bases at J; junction bases unmatched: 10. In DNA form, the CDR3 reads TGTGCCAGCAGTTTGAAATGGGGGACAGGGGATAACGAGCAGTACTTC. Translating it yields CASSLKWGTGDNEQYF.

This clonotype has only a few counts. The CDR3 loop is CASSPRYTGELFF. CDR3 bases: TGTGCCAGCAGTCCTCGATACACCGGGGAGCTGTTTTTT. The chain combines TRBV6-5 with TRBJ2-2; D is ambiguous. CDR1 is MNHEY, CDR2 SVGAGI, per germline. CDR3 length: 13 residues. With 5 bases removed from V and 3 bases from J, the gap between germline ends came to 7 bases.

This clonotype was seen a handful of times. The rearrangement uses TRBV24-1 and TRBJ2-1; 7 bases agree with TRBD2. The CDR3 totals 16 residues. Germline-derived CDR1 and CDR2 are KGHDR and SFDVKD. The trim removed 6 bases at V and 2 bases at J, leaving 9 bases unmatched. This chain's CDR3 is CATSSGEGPTYNEQFF. In nucleotides, the CDR3 is TGTGCCACCAGTTCCGGGGAGGGCCCCACCTACAATGAGCAGTTCTTC.

This clonotype was recorded at least ten times. The chain uses TRBV6-1 and TRBJ2-1; tentatively, D is TRBD1 or TRBD2 (6 bases each). The CDR3 extends over 15 amino acids. V lost 2 bases, J lost 7 bases, and 15 bases lay in between. Germline values: CDR1 MNHNS, CDR2 SASEGT. CDR3 loop: CASSERGAAGNEQFF. In nucleotides, the CDR3 is TGTGCCAGCAGTGAAAGGGGGGCCGCGGGAAATGAGCAGTTCTTC.

The genes are TRBV7-8 and TRBJ2-7; possibly TRBD2 for D (6 bases). Germline CDR1 SGHVS, CDR2 FQNEAQ. Trimming shortened V by 5 bases and J by 7 bases, and 18 bases separated the two germline ends. CDR3 length equals 14 residues. CDR3 coding DNA: TGTGCCAGCAGCCAGAGGTGGGGGGTGGGAGAGCAGTACTTC. Translated: CASSQRWGVGEQYF.

The CDR3 region is CASAGTGAGDTQYF. DNA of the CDR3: TGTGCCAGCGCCGGGACAGGGGCCGGGGATACGCAGTATTTT. The chain links TRBV2 to TRBJ2-3; 10 positions match TRBD1. CDR3 length equals 14 residues. The V gene end was trimmed by 8 bases and the J gene end by 6 bases; junction bases not matched to a gene: 8. Germline CDR1 reads SNHLY; CDR2 reads FYNNEI.

V gene TRBV3-1 combines with J gene TRBJ2-7; a possible D gene is TRBD1 (5 bases). CDR1 and CDR2 (germline): LGHDT, YNNKEL (reference sequence). This CDR3 region has 18 residues. V was pared by 1 base and J by 6 bases, with 25 bases between. The CDR3 is CASSQGLGVVAFRSEQYF. The DNA for the CDR3 is TGTGCCAGCAGCCAAGGATTAGGGGTAGTCGCGTTCCGAAGCGAGCAGTACTTC.

The J gene is TRBJ2-2, the V gene TRBV3-1; perhaps TRBD1 as D (6 bases). CDR3 length: 16 residues. Trimming pared 1 base from V and 5 bases from J, leaving 14 bases between. Per germline, CDR1 LGHDT and CDR2 YNNKEL (reference sequence). CDR3 sequence: CASSQGKGVVTGELFF. Written as DNA, the CDR3 is TGTGCCAGCAGCCAAGGAAAGGGGGTCGTAACCGGGGAGCTGTTTTTT.

This clonotype was detected a few times. The gene calls are TRBV11-2 and TRBJ1-4, with a weak D call TRBD1 (5 bases). CDR1 and CDR2 from the germline V gene are SGHAT and FQNNGV. The CDR3 is made up of 15 amino acids. V lost 3 bases and J 0 bases, leaving 8 bases between the germline ends. The CDR3: CASSFRDATNEKLFF. Written as DNA, the CDR3 is TGTGCCAGCAGCTTCCGGGACGCAACTAATGAAAAACTGTTTTTT.